A single TCR beta chain is shown here with its context. Primers included in the PCR were 60 Vbeta and 13 Jbeta primers. TCRdb's table, derived via immunoSEQ multiplex PCR, lists solely in-frame clones and lacks some. The repertoire consists of around 40,000 clones, with approximately 80% occurring once and the leading ten covering roughly 1.4%. The record originates from a study of cytomegalovirus exposure and HLA in healthy donors. The CDR3 totals 15 residues. Between the trimmed V and J ends, which lost 4 bases and 0 bases, there was a span of 10 bases. The germline V gene encodes CDR1 WSHSY and CDR2 SAAADI.

The sample comprised PBMCs. The chain couples TRBV10-2 to TRBJ2-1; D might be TRBD2 (6 bases). This TCR came from a man aged 25-45 years in good health and CMV-seronegative. The CDR3 loop is CASSVLALSYNEQFF. The CDR3, as DNA: TGCGCCAGCAGTGTCCTAGCGCTCTCCTACAATGAGCAGTTCTTC.